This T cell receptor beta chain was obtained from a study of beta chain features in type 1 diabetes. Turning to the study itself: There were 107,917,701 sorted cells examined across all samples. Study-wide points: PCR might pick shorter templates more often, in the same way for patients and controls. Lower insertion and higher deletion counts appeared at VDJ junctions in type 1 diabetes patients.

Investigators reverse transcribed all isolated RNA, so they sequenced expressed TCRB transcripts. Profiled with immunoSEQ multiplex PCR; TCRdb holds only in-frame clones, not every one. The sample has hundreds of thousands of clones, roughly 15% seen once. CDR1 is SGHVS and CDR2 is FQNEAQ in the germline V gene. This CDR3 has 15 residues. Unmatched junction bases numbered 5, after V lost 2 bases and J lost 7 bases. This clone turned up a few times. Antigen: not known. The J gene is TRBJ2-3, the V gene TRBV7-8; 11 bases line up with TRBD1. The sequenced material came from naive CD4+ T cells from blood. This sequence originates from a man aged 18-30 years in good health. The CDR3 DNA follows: TGTGCCAGCAGCTTATGGGGACAGGGGGGATATACGCAGTATTTT. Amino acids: CASSLWGQGGYTQYF.